One sample yielded the 27 T cell receptor beta chains listed below, sequenced in a study of T-cell memory formation after mild COVID-19. TCRdb used MiXCR to reprocess the 5' RACE reads, holding one entry per CDR3 protein. The sample holds about 430,000 distinct CDR3 sequences, around 17% seen once. Sequencing was done on a sample of PBMCs or a T cell subset sorted from them (not recorded which). The receptors were sampled from a man in his late teens or twenties who had mild COVID-19 (a few samples of this study predate the infection). Cell type and time point are not known.

This chain links TRBV29-1 with TRBJ1-2; D remains unclear. Germline V gene sequence: CDR1 SQVTM, CDR2 ANQGSEA. Trimming took off 7 bases at V and 4 bases at J, with 16 bases between the two ends. The CDR3 runs 13 residues. CDR3 in DNA: TGCAGCGCAGTGAACATAAGGAGCTATGGCTACACCTTC. It translates to CSAVNIRSYGYTF.

This clonotype was counted many times. This chain uses TRBV7-9 with TRBJ2-2; D ambiguous. The CDR3 runs to 12 residues. V lost 7 bases and J lost 7, with 10 bases in between. Per germline, CDR1 SEHNR and CDR2 FQNEAQ (reference sequence). The CDR3 region has the DNA TGTGCCAGCAACATCCTAGGCGGGGAGCTGTTTTTT. It specifies CASNILGGELFF.

This clonotype was detected a few times. The chain employs TRBV6-1 and TRBJ2-2, with 13 bases identical to TRBD2. CDR1 MNHNS and CDR2 SASEGT come from the germline V gene. The V segment lost 6 bases and the J segment 0 bases; nucleotides outside the gene matches: 1. This CDR3 has 16 residues. As DNA, the CDR3 is TGTGCCAGCAGGGGACTAGCGGGGCCGAACACCGGGGAGCTGTTTTTT. Translating it yields CASRGLAGPNTGELFF.

V gene TRBV5-1 combines with J gene TRBJ2-7, with D uncertain. This CDR3 is built from 14 residues. CDR1 is SGHRS and CDR2 is YFSETQ in the germline V gene. The V and J ends lost 6 bases and 3 bases respectively, with 16 bases between them. The CDR3 sequence is CASKKIGQVYEQYF. The CDR3 bases are TGCGCCAGCAAGAAGATAGGTCAAGTCTACGAGCAGTACTTC.

There are a few counts of this clonotype. The chain links TRBV5-1 to TRBJ1-5; perhaps TRBD1 as D (5 bases). V dropped 0 bases and J dropped 4 bases, with 14 bases sitting between them. The CDR3 consists of 16 residues. Germline values: CDR1 SGHRS, CDR2 YFSETQ. CDR3 DNA sequence: TGCGCCAGCAGCTTGGGGGGCCGGATACTGAATCAGCCCCAGCATTTT. Residues: CASSLGGRILNQPQHF.

The sample holds many counts of this clonotype. V is TRBV4-1 and J is TRBJ2-3; D uncertain. In germline, CDR1 is MGHRA, CDR2 YSYEKL. The CDR3 loop spans 15 amino acids. Trimming cost V 4 bases and J 0 bases, with 11 bases left between them. CDR3: CASSPRAVSTDTQYF. The CDR3 nucleotides read TGCGCCAGCAGCCCCCGGGCCGTTAGCACAGATACGCAGTATTTT.

The chain combines TRBV4-3 with TRBJ1-6; no definite D call. This CDR3 has 16 residues. CDR1 and CDR2 (germline): LGHNA, YSLEER. With 0 bases removed from V and 9 bases from J, the gap between germline ends came to 15 bases. The CDR3 loop reads CASSQDLRTDGSPLHF. The CDR3 bases are TGCGCCAGCAGCCAAGATCTGAGGACCGACGGTTCACCCCTCCACTTT.

This chain uses TRBV20-1 with TRBJ1-6, with D hard to call. The germline V and J ends were trimmed by 0 bases and 10 bases, with 13 bases remaining between them. This CDR3 spans 14 amino acids. CDR1 is DFQATT, CDR2 SNEGSKA, per germline (reference sequence). DNA for the CDR3: TGCAGTGCTAGAGATCTACGGGGATCCTCACCCCTCCACTTT. Translated: CSARDLRGSSPLHF.

This clonotype was detected only a few times. The CDR3 loop reads CASSDWQGNEAFF. The CDR3 DNA is TGTGCCAGCAGTGATTGGCAGGGAAATGAAGCTTTCTTT. This chain joins TRBV2 and TRBJ1-1; tentatively, D is TRBD1 (5 bases). V lost 3 bases and J lost 7, with 12 bases in between. Germline V CDR1 and CDR2: SNHLY, FYNNEI. The CDR3 extends over 13 amino acids.

The chain has TRBV21-1 and TRBJ1-6; the D segment call TRBD1 is taken from the table without a DNA check. TRBV21-1 has pseudogene status. The CDR3 covers 17 residues. CDR3 region: CASSKEGHKYRDSPLHF. CDR3 nucleotides: TGTGCCAGCAGCAAAGAGGGGCACAAGTATCGGGATTCACCCCTCCACTTT.

This clonotype was recorded only once. The V call is TRBV28, the J call TRBJ2-1; TRBD1 might be the D (6 bases). CDR1 MDHEN and CDR2 SYDVKM come from the germline V gene. CDR3 length equals 14 residues. With 6 bases removed from V and 5 bases from J, the gap between germline ends came to 14 bases. CDR3 bases: TGTGCCAGCAGGTCCGGGACACTTCACAATGAGCAGTTCTTC. Translated, it gives CASRSGTLHNEQFF.

This clonotype was picked up a small number of times. The chain has TRBV28 and TRBJ2-7; D is perhaps TRBD1 (5 bases). Germline V gives CDR1 MDHEN, CDR2 SYDVKM. This CDR3 is built from 14 residues. V was pared by 1 base and J by 2 bases, with 9 bases between. This CDR3 reads CASSLYRGPYEQYV. In nucleotides, the CDR3 is TGTGCCAGCAGTTTATATAGGGGTCCCTACGAGCAGTACGTC.

At least ten counts were recorded for this clonotype. The chain uses TRBV7-7 and TRBJ1-1; D perhaps matches TRBD1 (5 bases). The CDR3 contains 13 residues. CDR1 and CDR2 (germline): SSHAT, FNYEAQ (reference sequence). Between the trimmed V and J ends, which lost 5 bases and 1 base, there was a span of 8 bases. CDR3 amino acids: CASSPGPNTEAFF. DNA for the CDR3: TGTGCCAGCAGCCCGGGACCGAACACTGAAGCTTTCTTT. Variable domain in full (rest from reference TRBV7-7 and TRBJ1-1): GAGVSQSPRYKVTKRGQDVTLRCDPISSHATLYWYQQALGQGPEFLTYFNYEAQPDKSGLPSDRFSAERPEGSISTLTIQRTEQRDSAMYRCASSPGPNTEAFFGQGTRLTVV.

The V gene is TRBV15, the J gene TRBJ2-6; no firm D call. In germline, CDR1 is LNHNV, CDR2 YYDKDF (reference sequence). This CDR3 comprises 13 residues. V dropped 6 bases and J dropped 1 base, with 4 bases sitting between them. The CDR3, as DNA: TGTGCCACCAGAGCATCTGGGGCCAACGTCCTGACTTTC. It encodes CATRASGANVLTF.

This clonotype was seen at least ten times. The chain recombines TRBV12-3 or TRBV12-4 with TRBJ1-1; D ambiguous. V gave up 3 bases and J gave up 10 bases, with 15 bases separating them. The length of the CDR3 is 13 residues. The CDR3 DNA reads as TGTGCCAGCAGTTTTTCGGCAGGTTATACAGCTTTCTTT. This sequence encodes CASSFSAGYTAFF.

The chain uses TRBV15 and TRBJ1-5, with D unclear. The CDR3 has 11 amino acids. Germline CDR1 and CDR2: LNHNV and YYDKDF (reference sequence). Trimming cost V 1 base and J 6 bases, with 1 base left between them. CDR3 in DNA: TGTGCCACCAGCAGAGTTCAGCCCCAGCATTTT. Protein sequence: CATSRVQPQHF.

This clonotype was seen a handful of times. V is TRBV11-2 and J is TRBJ2-3; the match to TRBD2 covers 8 bases. The CDR3 contains 15 residues. The germline CDR1 and CDR2 sequences are SGHAT and FQNNGV. After removal of 3 bases from V and 2 bases from J, the junction contained 4 bases not matched to a gene. The CDR3 region is CASSFPSGYTDTQYF. Written as DNA, the CDR3 is TGTGCCAGCAGCTTTCCTAGCGGGTACACAGATACGCAGTATTTT.

This clonotype showed up just a few times. The chain links TRBV15 to TRBJ1-1, with D perhaps matching TRBD1 (5 bases). This CDR3 has 14 residues. V was shortened by 0 bases and J by 4 bases, with 9 bases between the two germline ends. Looked up from germline, CDR1 is LNHNV and CDR2 is YYDKDF (reference sequence). The CDR3 DNA reads TGTGCCACCAGCAGAGATGTGGGGGGCACTGAAGCTTTCTTT. It codes for CATSRDVGGTEAFF.

This clonotype turned up a few times. The chain carries TRBV5-1 and TRBJ2-5; D might be TRBD1 (5 bases). This CDR3 has 15 amino acids. Looked up from germline, CDR1 is SGHRS and CDR2 is YFSETQ. Trimming removed 2 bases at V and 2 bases at J, with 13 bases between. CDR3 amino acids: CASSFGHSGQETQYF. CDR3 bases: TGCGCCAGCAGCTTCGGGCATTCAGGGCAAGAGACCCAGTACTTC.

The chain uses TRBV5-1 and TRBJ1-1; no reliable D call. CDR3 size: 17 residues. Trimming left V 0 bases short and J 1 base short, with 16 bases between. Germline assignment: CDR1 SGHRS and CDR2 YFSETQ. CDR3 residues: CASSLVPGSASNTEAFF. The CDR3 nucleotides are TGCGCCAGCAGCTTGGTTCCAGGAAGTGCCTCGAACACTGAAGCTTTCTTT.

This clonotype was recorded a few times. The V gene is TRBV12-3 or TRBV12-4, the J gene TRBJ1-2; possible D gene TRBD1, 5 bases. The ends were cut back, 8 bases at V and 5 bases at J, with 15 bases in the middle. This CDR3 spans 13 amino acids. CDR3 bases: TGTGCCAGCGGAGCGGGGGAGGAGTATGGCTACACCTTC. Amino acids: CASGAGEEYGYTF.

This clonotype was counted only a few times. This chain connects TRBV5-1 to TRBJ2-3; 9 bases agree with TRBD1. This CDR3 contains 18 residues. CDR1 is SGHRS, CDR2 YFSETQ, per germline. Trimming removed 0 bases from V and 7 bases from J; junction bases left unmatched: 15. CDR3 protein: CASSLESGQGIPSHTQYF. The CDR3, as DNA: TGCGCCAGCAGCTTGGAGTCTGGACAGGGGATCCCTTCTCATACGCAGTATTTT.

The chain is built from TRBV15 and TRBJ2-5; no clear D. This CDR3 spans 15 amino acids. Germline V CDR1 and CDR2: LNHNV, YYDKDF (reference sequence). V was clipped by 0 bases and J by 0 bases, with 8 bases between them. This CDR3 reads CATSRDPADQETQYF. The CDR3 coding sequence is TGTGCCACCAGCAGAGATCCTGCGGACCAAGAGACCCAGTACTTC. Using reference TRBV15 and TRBJ2-5 for the parts outside the CDR3, the full variable domain is DAMVIQNPRYQVTQFGKPVTLSCSQTLNHNVMYWYQQKSSQAPKLLFHYYDKDFNNEADTPDNFQSRRPNTSFCFLDIRSPGLGDTAMYLCATSRDPADQETQYFGPGTRLLVL.

The genes are TRBV4-1 and TRBJ1-1, with 8 bases that match TRBD1. The length of the CDR3 is 13 residues. V shed 3 bases, J shed 11 bases, and the junction held 8 bases outside the gene matches. Germline V CDR1 and CDR2: MGHRA, YSYEKL. The CDR3 here is CASSQLPGGSAFF. In DNA, the CDR3 is TGCGCCAGCAGCCAGCTCCCAGGGGGCTCGGCTTTCTTT.

This clonotype occurred many times. This rearrangement joins TRBV12-3 or TRBV12-4 to TRBJ2-3, with D uncertain. CDR3 length: 14 amino acids. V was cut by 9 bases and J by 0 bases, with 13 bases left in between. The CDR3, as DNA: TGTGCCAGTATCCGAGAAGGGAGCACAGATACGCAGTATTTT. It translates to CASIREGSTDTQYF.

This clonotype has a count of ten or more. The chain has TRBV7-2 and TRBJ2-3, with 9 bases matching TRBD2. Germline V gives CDR1 SGHTA, CDR2 FQGNSA. CDR3 length equals 16 residues. J was trimmed by 0 bases and V by 2 bases; bases with no gene match: 3. The CDR3 loop is CASSLLAGPSTDTQYF. Written as DNA, the CDR3 is TGTGCCAGCAGCTTACTAGCGGGGCCCAGCACAGATACGCAGTATTTT. Combining the CDR3 with reference TRBV7-2 and TRBJ2-3 gives the whole variable domain GAGVSQSPSNKVTEKGKDVELRCDPISGHTALYWYRQSLGQGLEFLIYFQGNSAPDKSGLPSDRFSAERTGGSVSTLTIQRTQQEDSAVYLCASSLLAGPSTDTQYFGPGTRLTVL.

V and J are TRBV5-1 and TRBJ2-5; 7 bases fit TRBD2. This CDR3 comprises 13 residues. Trimming took 4 bases from V and 5 from J; bases not matched to a gene: 5. Germline-derived CDR1 and CDR2 are SGHRS and YFSETQ. CDR3 residues: CASSNQGGETQYF. In nucleotides, the CDR3 is TGCGCCAGCAGCAACCAGGGAGGGGAGACCCAGTACTTC.